The subject of this entry is one T cell receptor beta chain. This record belongs to a study of blood T cell repertoires in COVID-19. Whole-study context: Samples of COVID-19 (acute and convalescent) were obtained from the United States, Italy and Spain. PBMCs, B-cell-depleted T cells, or T cells were the source of the cDNA or gDNA that made up the material.

Authors' methods: Reference gene primers were amplified, and this amplification served to estimate nucleated cell counts. TCRdb's copy holds only in-frame clones and misses some; the assay was immunoSEQ multiplex PCR. For V, J and clone size, that table is used; D and trimming come from the DNA. The repertoire holds under 300,000 clones, with approximately 88% as singletons. The length of the CDR3 is 15 residues. Germline V gene lookup returns CDR1 LGHDT and CDR2 YNNKEL (reference sequence). V was clipped by 1 base and J by 2 bases, with 10 bases between them. Sequences were obtained from peripheral blood. The rearrangement uses TRBV3-1 (or the pseudogene TRBV3-2) and TRBJ2-3, with D maybe TRBD2 (6 bases). The clonotype was recovered from a woman between 40 and 55 years old who had recovered from COVID-19. The CDR3 nucleotides read TGTGCCAGCAGCCAAGGAGGGGACTTCACAGATACGCAGTATTTT. It codes for CASSQGGDFTDTQYF.